This T cell receptor beta chain was recovered during a study of blood T cells in healthy people across ages. With a J-beta primer mix and a sample-barcoded 5' primer, a second PCR ran about 6 to 11 cycles. TCRdb redid the calling of the 5' RACE reads with MiXCR, one entry per CDR3 protein. In the table there are about 640,000 distinct CDR3 sequences, under 30% of which are singletons. The individuals who served as donors were healthy Caucasians living in Russia, aged about 6 to 95. Samples each had at least 5 micrograms of total RNA extracted. This clonotype has a handful of counts. The V and J ends lost 2 bases and 5 bases respectively, with 16 bases between them. This CDR3 region has 16 residues. Germline V gene data show CDR1 as LGHDT and CDR2 as YNNKEL (reference sequence).

The sequencing input was blood. This chain connects TRBV3-1 to TRBJ2-1, with D possibly called TRBD1 or TRBD2 (6 bases each). This TCR derives from a woman older than 75 in good health. CDR3 sequence reads: CASSQNVPGGHNEQFF. CDR3 nucleotides: TGTGCCAGCAGCCAAAACGTCCCCGGGGGCCACAATGAGCAGTTCTTC.